This T cell receptor beta chain originates from a study of shared clonotypes between healthy human individuals. Whole-study context: Each donor contributed plates that comprised three CD4 naive, three CD4 memory, two CD8 naive and one CD8 memory. Whole-study findings and limits: Sequencing depth was predicted to influence how clonotypes are shared among donors.

Between the trimmed V and J ends, which lost 9 bases and 1 base, there was a span of 15 bases. Germline CDR1 and CDR2: MNHNS and SASEGT. The CDR3 loop spans 15 amino acids. Sequencing used immunoSEQ multiplex PCR; TCRdb keeps in-frame clones, though not all of them. The sample includes 2,500,000 or so clones, 90% to 95% of them seen just once. Remarks on this clone: Its antigen remains unidentified.

The TCR originated in a man between 18 and 35 years old in good health. The chain employs TRBV6-1 and TRBJ2-2, with a possible D match to TRBD2 (6 bases). Sequenced: naive CD4+ T cells sorted from blood. Described subset: CD45RA+ positively selected. This CDR3 is CASHGGRGNTGELFF. As DNA, the CDR3 is TGTGCCAGTCACGGGGGACGGGGGAACACCGGGGAGCTGTTTTTT.